This TCR beta chain was identified during a study of blood T cells in healthy people across ages. Whole-study context: About one barcoded beta molecule was captured per two T cells (by template switching).

Germline CDR1 reads MNHGY; CDR2 reads SAAAGT. Trimming stripped 7 bases from V and 8 bases from J, with 18 bases between. The CDR3 contains 13 residues. This clonotype came up many times. Its antigen is unidentified. A second PCR of 7 to 11 cycles used a sample-barcoded 5' primer and a J-beta primer mix. TCRdb itself ran the 5' RACE reads through MiXCR, one entry per CDR3 protein. There are about 640,000 distinct CDR3 sequences in the sample; approximately 59% occur only once, and about two fifths lies in the top ten. Study-level findings and limits: Older age went with lower TCR beta diversity per million T cells, in a roughly linear way.

V and J are TRBV6-8 and TRBJ2-7; D uncertain. This receptor was obtained from a man between 60 and 75 years old in good health. The material sequenced was blood. The CDR3 DNA follows: TGTGCCAGCACAACAGAATCCCTGAGCAAGCAGTACTTC. It is translated as CASTTESLSKQYF.